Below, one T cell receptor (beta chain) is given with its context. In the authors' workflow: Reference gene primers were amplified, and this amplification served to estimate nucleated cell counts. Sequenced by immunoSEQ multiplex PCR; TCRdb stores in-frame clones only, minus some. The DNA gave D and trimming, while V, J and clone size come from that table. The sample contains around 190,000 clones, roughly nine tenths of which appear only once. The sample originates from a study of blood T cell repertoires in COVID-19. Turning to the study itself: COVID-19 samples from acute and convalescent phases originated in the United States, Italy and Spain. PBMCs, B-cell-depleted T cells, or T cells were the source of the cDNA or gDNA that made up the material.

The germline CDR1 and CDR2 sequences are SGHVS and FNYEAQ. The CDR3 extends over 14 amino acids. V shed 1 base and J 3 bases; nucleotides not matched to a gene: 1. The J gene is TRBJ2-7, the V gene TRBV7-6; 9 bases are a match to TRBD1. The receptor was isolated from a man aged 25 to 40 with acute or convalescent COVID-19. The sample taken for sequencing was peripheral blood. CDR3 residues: CASSLGDRVYEQYF. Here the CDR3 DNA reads TGTGCCAGCAGCTTAGGGGACAGGGTCTACGAGCAGTACTTC.